Shown below are 18 T cell receptor beta chains from a single sample sequenced in a study of blood T cell repertoires in COVID-19. Method: immunoSEQ multiplex PCR; TCRdb's copy keeps in-frame clones and lacks some. The repertoire holds about 64,000 clones, under 80% seen once, with approximately 5.6% in the top ten. What was sequenced was peripheral blood. Every receptor here comes from a human donor in a cohort sampled during active COVID-19.

This chain's CDR3 is CASSPKATGTSGIGQFF. As DNA, the CDR3 is TGTGCCAGCTCACCGAAAGCAACCGGGACTAGCGGAATCGGGCAGTTCTTC. The V and J genes are TRBV18 and TRBJ2-1; TRBD2 agrees at 11 bases. Germline lookup yields CDR1 KGHSH and CDR2 LQKENI. The CDR3 extends over 17 amino acids. After removal of 3 bases from V and 12 bases from J, the junction contained 16 bases not matched to a gene.

This clone came up once. The CDR3 DNA is TGTGCCAGCAGCCGGACAGGGGGCGAGGGCACTGAAGCTTTCTTT. Its translation is CASSRTGGEGTEAFF. The chain combines TRBV14 with TRBJ1-1, with 11 bases lining up with TRBD1. Trimming at V came to 4 bases and at J to 4 bases, leaving 5 bases not matched to a gene. The CDR3 is 15 amino acids. Germline V lookup: CDR1 SGHDN, CDR2 FVKESK.

This clone was recorded only once. The V and J genes are TRBV6-5 and TRBJ2-7, with D tentatively TRBD2 (7 bases). The V gene's germline CDR1 is MNHEY and CDR2 SVGAGI. V lost 3 bases and J lost 0, with 12 bases in between. The CDR3 is 15 amino acids. DNA for the CDR3: TGTGCCAGCAGTTATTACCGGGGGGCCTCCTACGAGCAGTACTTC. Translation: CASSYYRGASYEQYF.

This sequence joins TRBV2 and TRBJ1-1; perhaps TRBD1 as D (5 bases). Trimming stripped 4 bases from V and 10 bases from J, with 10 bases between. CDR3 length: 11 residues. Germline V gene lookup returns CDR1 SNHLY and CDR2 FYNNEI. This CDR3 reads CASSAAQGAFF. The CDR3 DNA is TGTGCCAGCAGTGCGGCGCAGGGAGCTTTCTTT.

The V and J genes are TRBV19 and TRBJ2-3, with unresolved D. The CDR3 runs to 14 residues. Germline CDR1 reads LNHDA; CDR2 reads SQIVND (reference sequence). Trimming shortened V by 4 bases and J by 1 base, and 9 bases separated the two germline ends. CDR3 residues: CASSRLVRTDTQYF. CDR3 DNA sequence: TGTGCCAGTAGTAGGCTAGTGCGCACAGATACGCAGTATTTT. Looking up the rest from reference TRBV19 and TRBJ2-3 gives the full variable domain: DGGITQSPKYLFRKEGQNVTLSCEQNLNHDAMYWYRQDPGQGLRLIYYSQIVNDFQKGDIAEGYSVSREKKESFPLTVTSAQKNPTAFYLCASSRLVRTDTQYFGPGTRLTVL.

The chain is built from TRBV6-6 and TRBJ1-2; 7 bases map to TRBD1. CDR3 length: 13 amino acids. CDR1 is MNHNY and CDR2 is SVGAGI in the germline V gene (reference sequence). The ends lost 7 bases at V and 7 bases at J; junction bases unmatched: 9. The CDR3 region has the DNA TGTGCCAGCAACGAGCAGGGGGGAGGTGGCTACACCTTC. Amino acids: CASNEQGGGGYTF.

Regarding this clone: Other DNA sequences in the same sample also yield this CDR3. This chain links TRBV5-4 with TRBJ2-1; 8 bases match TRBD2. CDR1 is SGHNT, CDR2 YYREEE, per germline (reference sequence). The V gene end was trimmed by 0 bases and the J gene end by 7 bases; junction bases not matched to a gene: 6. The CDR3 runs 15 residues. The CDR3 nucleotides are TGTGCCAGCAGCTTGGCGGGAGGGGCGTCGAATGAGCAGTTCTTC. Its translation: CASSLAGGASNEQFF.

This chain joins TRBV7-9 and TRBJ1-2; no definite D call. V was pared by 1 base and J by 6 bases, with 9 bases between. The CDR3 length is 13 residues. Germline CDR1 SEHNR, CDR2 FQNEAQ (reference sequence). CDR3 region: CASSLDGVNGYTF. In DNA form, the CDR3 reads TGTGCCAGCAGCTTAGATGGAGTTAATGGCTACACCTTC.

V usage is TRBV2 and J usage is TRBJ1-5; no definite D call. Germline V lookup: CDR1 SNHLY, CDR2 FYNNEI. V was cut by 6 bases and J by 9 bases, with 12 bases left in between. The CDR3 has 12 amino acids. The CDR3 nucleotides read TGTGCCAGCAGATTTGGGAGTGGGCCCCAGCATTTT. Translating it yields CASRFGSGPQHF.

This clone was recorded once. The J gene is TRBJ1-2, the V gene TRBV30; D unresolved. The CDR3 contains 12 residues. The ends were cut back, 4 bases at V and 0 bases at J, with 6 bases in the middle. Germline V gives CDR1 GTSNPN, CDR2 SVGIG (reference sequence). The CDR3 sequence is CAWNRANYGYTF. The CDR3 DNA follows: TGTGCCTGGAACAGAGCTAACTATGGCTACACCTTC. Based on the CDR3 plus reference TRBV30 and TRBJ1-2, the full variable domain is SQTIHQWPATLVQPVGSPLSLECTVEGTSNPNLYWYRQAAGRGLQLLFYSVGIGQISSEVPQNLSASRPQDRQFILSSKKLLLSDSGFYLCAWNRANYGYTFGSGTRLTVV.

In nucleotides, the CDR3 is TGCGCCAGCAGCTTTGGAGGGGATACGCAGTATTTT. Translating it yields CASSFGGDTQYF. The rearrangement joins TRBV5-1 to TRBJ2-3, with TRBD2 as a possible D gene (6 bases). V was pared by 2 bases and J by 6 bases, with 7 bases between. Germline loops: CDR1 SGHRS, CDR2 YFSETQ. The CDR3 extends over 12 amino acids.

This chain joins TRBV18 and TRBJ2-7; TRBD1 matches 7 bases. The CDR3 covers 14 residues. Looked up from germline, CDR1 is KGHSH and CDR2 is LQKENI. The junction had 4 bases not matched to a gene; V was cut back by 3 bases and J by 2 bases. In DNA, the CDR3 is TGTGCCAGCTCACCCGGACAGGTAACCTACGAGCAGTACTTC. The encoded protein is CASSPGQVTYEQYF.

The rearrangement joins TRBV6-6 to TRBJ1-1, with D possibly matching TRBD1 (5 bases). The V end was cut by 10 bases, the J end by 0 bases, with 12 bases between. Germline values: CDR1 MNHNY, CDR2 SVGAGI (reference sequence). The CDR3 is made up of 13 amino acids. CDR3 bases: TGTGCCACATTCTCGGACATGAACACTGAAGCTTTCTTT. Translation gives CATFSDMNTEAFF.

This clone showed up just a few times. The V and J genes are TRBV6-2 or TRBV6-3 and TRBJ1-1; 9 bases map to TRBD1. Trimming at V came to 2 bases and at J to 5 bases, leaving 6 bases not matched to a gene. The CDR3 runs to 15 residues. Germline V gene data show CDR1 as MNHEY and CDR2 as SVGEGT. The CDR3 coding sequence is TGTGCCAGCAGTTACCAAGGACAGGGGTTAACTGAAGCTTTCTTT. It translates to CASSYQGQGLTEAFF.

V gene TRBV4-3 combines with J gene TRBJ2-1; 7 bases are a match to TRBD2. J gave up 4 bases and V 0 bases, and 15 bases lay outside the gene matches. The V gene's germline CDR1 is LGHNA and CDR2 YSLEER. This CDR3 is 19 amino acids long. CDR3 loop: CASSQDHTSPAGLYNEQFF. In nucleotides, the CDR3 is TGCGCCAGCAGCCAAGATCATACCAGTCCAGCGGGGCTATACAATGAGCAGTTCTTC.

This clone was counted a single time. The chain joins TRBV7-2 to TRBJ2-7; 7 nucleotides align to TRBD2. The germline V gene encodes CDR1 SGHTA and CDR2 FQGNSA. The CDR3 is 15 residues long. V shed 1 base and J 0 bases; nucleotides not matched to a gene: 3. The CDR3 region has the DNA TGTGCCAGCAGCTTAGAATGGGACTACTCCTACGAGCAGTACTTC. This translates into CASSLEWDYSYEQYF.

The chain carries TRBV6-1 and TRBJ2-5; possibly TRBD2 for D (5 bases). V was trimmed by 0 bases and J by 4 bases, leaving 15 bases between them. Germline V gene sequence: CDR1 MNHNS, CDR2 SASEGT. The CDR3 sequence is 16 residues long. CDR3 amino acids: CASSEAVGSPTETQYF. The CDR3 region has the DNA TGTGCCAGCAGTGAAGCGGTAGGGAGTCCCACAGAGACCCAGTACTTC.

By frequency in the sample, this clone is medium-sized. The chain is built from TRBV6-6 and TRBJ1-5; D not resolved. The V gene's germline CDR1 is MNHNY and CDR2 SVGAGI (reference sequence). The CDR3 extends over 12 amino acids. The ends were cut back, 7 bases at V and 7 bases at J, with 11 bases in the middle. The CDR3 sequence is CASMEGRQPQHF. In nucleotides, the CDR3 is TGTGCCAGCATGGAGGGCCGGCAGCCCCAGCATTTT.